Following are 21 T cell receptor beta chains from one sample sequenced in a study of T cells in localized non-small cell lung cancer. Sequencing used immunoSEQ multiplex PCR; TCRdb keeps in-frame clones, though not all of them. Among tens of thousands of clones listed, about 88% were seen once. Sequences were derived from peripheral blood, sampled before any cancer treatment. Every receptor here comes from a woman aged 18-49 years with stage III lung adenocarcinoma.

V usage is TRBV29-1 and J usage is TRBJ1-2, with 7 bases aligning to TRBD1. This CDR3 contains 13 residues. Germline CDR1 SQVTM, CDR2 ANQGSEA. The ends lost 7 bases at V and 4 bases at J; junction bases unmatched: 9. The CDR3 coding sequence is TGCAGCGGTGGTCAGGGGGGCTTCTATGGCTACACCTTC. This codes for CSGGQGGFYGYTF.

The CDR3 sequence: CASSPGGQNTEAFF. The CDR3 nucleotides read TGCGCCAGCAGCCCCGGCGGTCAGAACACTGAAGCTTTCTTT. The V and J genes are TRBV5-1 and TRBJ1-1; D not resolved. The germline V gene has CDR1 SGHRS and CDR2 YFSETQ. Trimming left V 4 bases short and J 1 base short, with 11 bases between. The CDR3 is 14 residues long.

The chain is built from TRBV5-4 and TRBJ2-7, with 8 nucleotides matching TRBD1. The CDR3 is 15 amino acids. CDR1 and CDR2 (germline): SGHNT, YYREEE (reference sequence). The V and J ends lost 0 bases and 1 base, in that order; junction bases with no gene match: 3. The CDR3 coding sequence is TGTGCCAGCAGCTTGGCCGGACAGGGATCCTACGAGCAGTACTTC. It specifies CASSLAGQGSYEQYF.

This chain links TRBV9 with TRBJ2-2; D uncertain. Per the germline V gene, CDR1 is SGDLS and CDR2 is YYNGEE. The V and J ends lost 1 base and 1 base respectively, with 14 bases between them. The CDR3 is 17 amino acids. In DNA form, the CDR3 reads TGTGCCAGCAGCGTACCCGCCTTGTGGGAGAACACCGGGGAGCTGTTTTTT. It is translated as CASSVPALWENTGELFF.

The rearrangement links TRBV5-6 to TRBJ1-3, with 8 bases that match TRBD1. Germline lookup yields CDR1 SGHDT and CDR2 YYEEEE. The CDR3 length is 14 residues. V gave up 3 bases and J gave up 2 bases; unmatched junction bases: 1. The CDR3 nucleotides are TGTGCCAGCAGCTCGGACAGGGCTGGAAACACCATATATTTT. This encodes CASSSDRAGNTIYF.

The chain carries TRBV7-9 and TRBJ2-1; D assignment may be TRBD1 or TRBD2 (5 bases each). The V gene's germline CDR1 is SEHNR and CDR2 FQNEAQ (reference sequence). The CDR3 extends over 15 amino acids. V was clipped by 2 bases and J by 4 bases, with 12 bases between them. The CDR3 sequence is CASSLRSGLYNEQFF. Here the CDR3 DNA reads TGTGCCAGCAGCTTAAGGTCGGGGCTATACAATGAGCAGTTCTTC.

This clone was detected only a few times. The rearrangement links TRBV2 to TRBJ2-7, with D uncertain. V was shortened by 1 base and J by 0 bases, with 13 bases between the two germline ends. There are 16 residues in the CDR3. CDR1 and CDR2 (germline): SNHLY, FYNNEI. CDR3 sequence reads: CASSEGVSQNSYEQYF. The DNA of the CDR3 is TGTGCCAGCAGTGAAGGTGTATCACAAAACTCCTACGAGCAGTACTTC.

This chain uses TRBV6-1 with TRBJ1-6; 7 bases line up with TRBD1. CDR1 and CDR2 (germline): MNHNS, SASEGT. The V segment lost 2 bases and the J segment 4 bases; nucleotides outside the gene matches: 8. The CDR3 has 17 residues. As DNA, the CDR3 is TGTGCCAGCAGTGAACGAAGACAGGGCCCTTATAATTCACCCCTCCACTTT. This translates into CASSERRQGPYNSPLHF.

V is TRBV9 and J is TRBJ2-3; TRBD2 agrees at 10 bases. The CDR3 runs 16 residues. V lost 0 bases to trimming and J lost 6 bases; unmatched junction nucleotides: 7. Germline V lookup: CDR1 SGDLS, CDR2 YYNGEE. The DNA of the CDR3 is TGTGCCAGCAGCGTAGAACCAGCGGGGGGGTTGGATACGCAGTATTTT. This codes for CASSVEPAGGLDTQYF.

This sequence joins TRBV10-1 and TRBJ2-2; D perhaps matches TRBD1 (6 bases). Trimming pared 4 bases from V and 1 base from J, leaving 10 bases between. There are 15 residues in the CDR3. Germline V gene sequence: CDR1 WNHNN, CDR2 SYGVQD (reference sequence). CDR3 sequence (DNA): TGCGCCAGCAGTGCAGAACAGGGGAACACCGGGGAGCTGTTTTTT. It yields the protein CASSAEQGNTGELFF.

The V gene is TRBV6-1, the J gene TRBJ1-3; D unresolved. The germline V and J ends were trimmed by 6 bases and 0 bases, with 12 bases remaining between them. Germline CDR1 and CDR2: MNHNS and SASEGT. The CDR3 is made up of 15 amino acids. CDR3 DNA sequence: TGTGCCAGCAGGGGCCAGATCTTCTCTGGAAACACCATATATTTT. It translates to CASRGQIFSGNTIYF.

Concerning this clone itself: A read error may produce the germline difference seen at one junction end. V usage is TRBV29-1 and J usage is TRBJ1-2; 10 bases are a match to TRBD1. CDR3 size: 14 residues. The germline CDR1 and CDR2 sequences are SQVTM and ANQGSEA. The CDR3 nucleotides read TGCAGCGGGTCCGGGACAGGGGATGACTATGACTACACCTTC. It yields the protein CSGSGTGDDYDYTF. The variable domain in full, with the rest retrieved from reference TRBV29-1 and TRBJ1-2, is SAVISQKPSRDICQRGTSLTIQCQVDSQVTMMFWYRQQPGQSLTLIATANQGSEATYESGFVIDKFPISRPNLTFSTLTVSNMSPEDSSIYLCSGSGTGDDYDYTFGSGTRLTVV.

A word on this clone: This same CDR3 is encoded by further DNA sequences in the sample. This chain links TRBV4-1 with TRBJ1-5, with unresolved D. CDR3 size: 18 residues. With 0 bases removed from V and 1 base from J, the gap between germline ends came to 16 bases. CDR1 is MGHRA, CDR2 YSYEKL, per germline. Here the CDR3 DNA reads TGCGCCAGCAGCCAAGATCTTTTTTTCCGGGGAAGCAATCAGCCCCAGCATTTT. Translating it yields CASSQDLFFRGSNQPQHF.

Here the CDR3 reads CASSGANVLTF. The CDR3 DNA reads TGTGCCAGTAGCGGGGCCAACGTCCTGACTTTC. The V call is TRBV19, the J call TRBJ2-6; no firm D call. This CDR3 has 11 amino acids. The germline V gene encodes CDR1 LNHDA and CDR2 SQIVND (reference sequence). Trimming shortened V by 6 bases and J by 4 bases, and 1 base separated the two germline ends.

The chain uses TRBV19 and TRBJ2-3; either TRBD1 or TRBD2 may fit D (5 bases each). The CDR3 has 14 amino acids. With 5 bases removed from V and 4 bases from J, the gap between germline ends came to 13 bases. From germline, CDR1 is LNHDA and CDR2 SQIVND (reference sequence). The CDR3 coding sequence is TGTGCCAGTAGTGACAGACCCGGGGCAGATACGCAGTATTTT. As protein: CASSDRPGADTQYF.

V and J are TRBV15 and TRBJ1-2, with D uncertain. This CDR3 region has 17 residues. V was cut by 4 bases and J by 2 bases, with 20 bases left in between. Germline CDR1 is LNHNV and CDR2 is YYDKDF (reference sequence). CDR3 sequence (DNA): TGTGCCACCAGCACGACGCCGGGCGGCCACGGGAACTATGGCTACACCTTC. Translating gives CATSTTPGGHGNYGYTF.

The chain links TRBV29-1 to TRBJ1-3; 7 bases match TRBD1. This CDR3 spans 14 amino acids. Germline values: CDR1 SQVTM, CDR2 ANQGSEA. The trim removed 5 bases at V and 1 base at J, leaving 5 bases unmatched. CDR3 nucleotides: TGCAGCGTTCAGACAGGGCCTTCTGGAAACACCATATATTTT. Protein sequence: CSVQTGPSGNTIYF.

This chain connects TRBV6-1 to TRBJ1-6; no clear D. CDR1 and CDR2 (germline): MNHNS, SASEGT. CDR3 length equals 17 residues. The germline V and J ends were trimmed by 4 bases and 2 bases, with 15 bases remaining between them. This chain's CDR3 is CASSVRGSETYNSPLHF. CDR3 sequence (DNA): TGTGCCAGCAGTGTTCGAGGGTCGGAGACCTATAATTCACCCCTCCACTTT.

The DNA of the CDR3 is TGTGCCAGCAGCTTGGGACAGGGGATGGGGAATGAGCAGTTCTTC. Protein sequence: CASSLGQGMGNEQFF. The V call is TRBV5-5, the J call TRBJ2-1; 8 bases align to TRBD1. The V segment lost 0 bases and the J segment 7 bases; nucleotides outside the gene matches: 6. Germline V CDR1 and CDR2: SGHKS, YYEKEE (reference sequence). The CDR3 consists of 15 residues. Complete variable domain (other parts from reference TRBV5-5 and TRBJ2-1): DAGVTQSPTHLIKTRGQQVTLRCSPISGHKSVSWYQQVLGQGPQFIFQYYEKEERGRGNFPDRFSARQFPNYSSELNVNALLLGDSALYLCASSLGQGMGNEQFFGPGTRLTVL.

The CDR3: CASRETGAKNIQYF. DNA for the CDR3: TGTGCCAGCAGGGAGACAGGGGCCAAAAACATTCAGTACTTC. This chain uses TRBV11-2 with TRBJ2-4, with 7 bases identical to TRBD1. Germline V gene lookup returns CDR1 SGHAT and CDR2 FQNNGV. CDR3 length: 14 residues. V was pared by 6 bases and J by 1 base, with 3 bases of the junction left unmatched.

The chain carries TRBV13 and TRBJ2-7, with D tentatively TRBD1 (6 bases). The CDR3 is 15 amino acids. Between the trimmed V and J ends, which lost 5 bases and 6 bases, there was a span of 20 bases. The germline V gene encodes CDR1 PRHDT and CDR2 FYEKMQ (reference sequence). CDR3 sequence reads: CASSPRDIWLGEQYF. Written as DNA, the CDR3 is TGTGCCAGCAGCCCCAGGGACATCTGGTTGGGCGAGCAGTACTTC.